Listed below are T cell receptor beta chains from one sample, sequenced in a study of blood T cell repertoires in COVID-19. The repertoire was sequenced with immunoSEQ multiplex PCR; TCRdb's copy has only in-frame clones and lacks some. The sample includes 50,000 to 65,000 clones, around 93% of them seen just once. The specimen sequenced was peripheral blood. The source is a woman aged 55-75 years with active or convalescent COVID-19. CDR3s include the opening cysteine and the closing phenylalanine or tryptophan. D genes are given only for firm matches. Where a row states a size, it is once, few, many or the class of an expanded clone; other rows omit it.

clone_size	j_call	d_call	v_call	cdr3_aa	cdr3_nt
-	TRBJ1-1	-	TRBV5-1	CASSGGGRDTEAFF	TGCGCCAGCAGTGGCGGGGGCAGGGACACTGAAGCTTTCTTT
few	TRBJ1-1	TRBD1	TRBV29-1	CSVDARGTGGRVNTEAFF	TGCAGCGTTGATGCCCGTGGGACAGGGGGCCGGGTGAACACTGAAGCTTTCTTT
once	TRBJ1-2	-	TRBV28	CASLESGLSYTF	TGTGCCAGCTTAGAGAGCGGCTTAAGCTACACCTTC
-	TRBJ1-1	TRBD1	TRBV28	CASSRSPEGQGAEAFF	TGTGCCAGCAGTCGATCCCCGGAAGGACAGGGTGCCGAAGCTTTCTTT
few	TRBJ1-1	TRBD1	TRBV3-1/TRBV3-2	CASSRAGTGRNTEAFF	TGTGCCAGCAGCCGGGCGGGGACAGGGAGAAACACTGAAGCTTTCTTT
once	TRBJ2-7	TRBD2	TRBV5-1	CASSRTSGVLYEQYF	TGCGCCAGCAGCAGAACTAGCGGGGTCCTCTACGAGCAGTACTTC
-	TRBJ1-5	-	TRBV12-3/TRBV12-4	CASTKAQGQPQHF	TGTGCCAGCACCAAGGCCCAGGGGCAGCCCCAGCATTTT
-	TRBJ1-2	-	TRBV19	CATSGLFWGYTF	TGTGCCACCTCTGGACTGTTCTGGGGCTACACCTTC
-	TRBJ2-1	-	TRBV19	CASTPQGNPTYNEQFF	TGTGCCAGTACTCCCCAGGGCAATCCCACCTACAATGAGCAGTTCTTC
-	TRBJ1-2	TRBD1	TRBV28	CASSSPGTGFYGYTF	TGTGCCAGCAGTTCACCGGGGACAGGGTTCTATGGCTACACCTTC
-	TRBJ1-5	-	TRBV28	CASSFNRDSNQPQHF	TGTGCCAGCAGTTTCAACAGGGATAGCAATCAGCCCCAGCATTTT
-	TRBJ2-7	-	TRBV4-1	CATASGTEYYEQYF	TGCGCCACCGCTTCCGGGACTGAGTATTACGAGCAGTACTTC
-	TRBJ2-7	TRBD1	TRBV4-3	CASSHGQGVNEQYF	TGCGCCAGCAGCCATGGACAGGGGGTAAACGAGCAGTACTTC
-	TRBJ2-3	TRBD2	TRBV7-6	CASSATSGGADTQYF	TGTGCCAGCAGCGCAACTAGCGGGGGTGCAGATACGCAGTATTTT
-	TRBJ2-1	-	TRBV9	CASSPTYNEQFF	TGTGCCAGCAGCCCTACTTACAATGAGCAGTTCTTC
-	TRBJ1-2	-	TRBV2	CASSLQDKLGYTF	TGTGCCAGCAGCCTTCAGGACAAGTTGGGCTACACCTTC
once	TRBJ1-5	-	TRBV7-2	CASSLRGGAGHNQPQHF	TGTGCCAGCAGCTTAAGGGGTGGGGCAGGGCACAATCAGCCCCAGCATTTT
-	TRBJ2-3	TRBD1	TRBV5-6	CASSRQGATDTQYF	TGTGCCAGCAGTAGACAGGGAGCCACAGATACGCAGTATTTT
-	TRBJ1-5	TRBD1	TRBV6-1	CASSEDRDDQPQHF	TGTGCCAGCAGTGAGGACAGGGACGATCAGCCCCAGCATTTT
-	TRBJ2-3	-	TRBV7-2	CASSPDYLSTDTQYF	TGTGCCAGCAGCCCGGACTACCTTAGCACAGATACGCAGTATTTT
-	TRBJ1-1	-	TRBV28	CASSLRSAGVEAFF	TGTGCCAGCAGTTTGAGGTCGGCGGGTGTTGAAGCTTTCTTT
-	TRBJ2-3	-	TRBV7-6	CASSPKVSGVDTQYF	TGTGCCAGCAGCCCGAAGGTTAGCGGCGTCGATACGCAGTATTTT
-	TRBJ1-6	TRBD1	TRBV6-5	CASSYRTGGNSPLHF	TGTGCCAGCAGTTACCGGACAGGGGGTAATTCACCCCTCCACTTT
once	TRBJ2-3	TRBD1	TRBV29-1	CSVDRDSFSDTQYF	TGCAGCGTTGATCGGGACAGTTTTTCAGATACGCAGTATTTT
-	TRBJ2-2	-	TRBV10-1	CASSDAKARANTGELFF	TGCGCCAGCAGTGACGCAAAAGCTCGCGCGAACACCGGGGAGCTGTTTTTT
-	TRBJ2-1	TRBD2	TRBV28	CASSLSGKGSYNEQFF	TGTGCCAGCAGCCTTAGCGGGAAGGGCTCCTACAATGAGCAGTTCTTC
-	TRBJ1-3	-	TRBV2	CASRERSTYSGNTIYF	TGTGCCAGCAGGGAACGCTCTACGTACTCTGGAAACACCATATATTTT
-	TRBJ2-7	TRBD1	TRBV4-1	CASSQTTKGALYEQYF	TGCGCCAGCAGCCAAACCACCAAGGGGGCCCTCTACGAGCAGTACTTC
medium-sized	TRBJ1-5	-	TRBV9	CASSPGVSNQPQHF	TGTGCCAGCAGTCCCGGGGTGAGCAATCAGCCCCAGCATTTT
-	TRBJ2-1	-	TRBV7-3	CASSLDGGETTEQFF	TGTGCCAGCAGCTTAGACGGCGGAGAGACGACCGAGCAGTTCTTC
-	TRBJ2-3	-	TRBV30	CAWSKMRGTDTQYF	TGTGCCTGGAGTAAGATGCGGGGCACAGATACGCAGTATTTT
-	TRBJ1-1	-	TRBV19	CASSIDDRSNTEAFF	TGTGCCAGTAGTATAGACGACAGGTCGAACACTGAAGCTTTCTTT
-	TRBJ1-1	-	TRBV29-1	CSVAWSPTEAFF	TGCAGCGTTGCTTGGAGTCCCACTGAAGCTTTCTTT
-	TRBJ1-2	TRBD1	TRBV7-6	CASSSSRTGGYGYTF	TGTGCCAGCAGCTCCTCCCGGACAGGGGGCTATGGCTACACCTTC
-	TRBJ1-1	-	TRBV6-5	CASRLQGRNTEAFF	TGTGCCAGCAGACTACAGGGTAGGAACACTGAAGCTTTCTTT
-	TRBJ1-1	-	TRBV29-1	CSVATRGGTEAFF	TGCAGCGTAGCGACCAGGGGAGGGACTGAAGCTTTCTTT
-	TRBJ2-1	TRBD2	TRBV28	CASVAGGGRNEQFF	TGTGCCAGCGTGGCGGGAGGGGGAAGAAATGAGCAGTTCTTC
-	TRBJ2-3	TRBD2	TRBV5-6	CASSAPGLSTDTQYF	TGTGCCAGCAGTGCTCCGGGACTAAGCACAGATACGCAGTATTTT
-	TRBJ1-5	-	TRBV6-1	CASSERGRSQPQHF	TGTGCCAGCAGTGAACGAGGGAGAAGTCAGCCCCAGCATTTT
once	TRBJ2-7	TRBD1	TRBV10-3	CAISESPGQTYEQYF	TGTGCCATCAGTGAGTCCCCGGGACAGACCTACGAGCAGTACTTC
-	TRBJ2-3	-	TRBV6-1	CASSENPGYTQYF	TGTGCCAGCAGTGAGAATCCGGGGTATACGCAGTATTTT
-	TRBJ1-2	TRBD1	TRBV7-8	CASSPRDRDHGYTF	TGTGCCAGCAGCCCGCGGGACAGGGATCATGGCTACACCTTC
-	TRBJ1-3	-	TRBV6-1	CASSVAASGNTIYF	TGTGCCAGCAGTGTAGCAGCCTCTGGAAACACCATATATTTT
-	TRBJ2-3	TRBD2	TRBV7-2	CASSRRGLAGASTDTQYF	TGTGCCAGCAGCAGGAGGGGACTAGCGGGAGCTAGCACAGATACGCAGTATTTT